The T cell receptor beta chain described here comes from a study of vaccination effects on CD4 cells after COVID-19. Study-wide results and limits: Small numbers of convalescent patients limited the study. It also lacked early post-infection timepoints. Clones induced by infection and by vaccine showed marked clonal contraction late after vaccination.

ViraFEST expansion of antigen-specific CD4+ T cells with viral peptide pools preceded sequencing. At the end of 10 days of culture, CD4+ T cells were isolated. From March to December 2020, the person had a SARS-CoV-2 infection that was confirmed by PCR. About 2 million PBMC were seeded per well and grown in the presence of around 10 IU/ml IL-2 and around 10 ug/ml peptides. On both days 3 and 7, half of the culture medium was replaced with IL-2 medium. Germline assignment: CDR1 SGDLS and CDR2 YYNGEE. The CDR3 contains 17 residues. V shed 0 bases, J shed 6 bases, and the junction held 10 bases outside the gene matches. Profiling relied on immunoSEQ multiplex PCR, and the TCRdb table lists in-frame clones only, not all of them. The table records about 20,000 clones, approximately 74% of them present only once. In regard to this clone: Its target is not known.

Sample: CD4+ T cells from PBMCs cultured with SARS-CoV-2 spike peptides, taken before COVID-19 vaccination. The V call is TRBV9, the J call TRBJ2-1; 9 bases agree with TRBD2. The clonotype was recovered from a human donor who had a prior SARS-CoV-2 infection. CDR3 residues: CASSVALSGRSVNEQFF. The CDR3 bases are TGTGCCAGCAGCGTAGCCCTCAGCGGGAGGAGCGTCAATGAGCAGTTCTTC.